These 11 T cell receptor beta chains came from one sample sequenced in a study of Graves' ophthalmopathy and Graves' hyperthyroidism. RNA transcripts yielded amplified TCR beta CDR3 regions. An initial RT-PCR round employing HTBI primers preceded a second-round multiplex PCR. In TCRdb, the multiplex PCR reads were re-called with MiXCR into one record per CDR3 protein. Of 200,000 to 300,000 distinct CDR3 sequences in the sample, about 46% are singletons; the top ten hold around 47%. The sample comprised peripheral blood. The receptors come from an adult man with Graves' ophthalmopathy.

This clonotype was observed at least ten times. CDR3 bases: TGTGCCAGCAGTGACCACCCCGGGACAGGGGTAGGCCAGCCCCAGCATTTT. It translates to CASSDHPGTGVGQPQHF. The rearrangement joins TRBV25-1 to TRBJ1-5, with 10 bases lining up with TRBD1. Trimming cost V 3 bases and J 7 bases; bases outside gene matches: 12. The CDR3 has 17 amino acids. Germline loops: CDR1 MGHDK, CDR2 SYGVNS.

This sequence joins TRBV4-1 and TRBJ1-5; D call uncertain. V lost 0 bases, J lost 3 bases, and 12 bases lay in between. Germline CDR1 MGHRA, CDR2 YSYEKL. The CDR3 is 16 amino acids. CDR3 sequence (DNA): TGCGCCAGCAGCCAAGACCTGGCTACACCCAATCAGCCCCAGCATTTT. Protein sequence: CASSQDLATPNQPQHF.

Notes on this clonotype: With a much larger clone just one base away, this may be a read error. The gene calls are TRBV29-1 and TRBJ1-2; a weak D match, TRBD1 (5 bases). The CDR3 runs to 13 residues. Trimming took off 5 bases at V and 3 bases at J, with 13 bases between the two ends. Germline V CDR1 and CDR2: SQVTM, ANQGSEA. Written as DNA, the CDR3 is TGCAGCGTTTTGAGCTGGGGACACTATGGCTACACCTTC. Translating it yields CSVLSWGHYGYTF. The full variable domain, in which reference TRBV29-1 and TRBJ1-2 provide the parts outside the CDR3, is SAVISQKPSRDICQRGTSLTIQCQVDSQVTMMFWYRQQPGQSLTLIATANQGSEATYESGFVIDKFPISRPNLTFSTLTVSNMSPEDSSIYLCSVLSWGHYGYTFGSGTRLTVV.

V is TRBV19 and J is TRBJ1-5; D is unresolved. V lost 4 bases, J lost 2 bases, and 9 bases lay in between. This CDR3 is built from 14 residues. Germline CDR1 and CDR2: LNHDA and SQIVND (reference sequence). Here the CDR3 reads CASSKDVGNQPQHF. DNA for the CDR3: TGTGCCAGTAGTAAGGACGTGGGCAATCAGCCCCAGCATTTT.

This clonotype was seen repeatedly, ten times or more. This chain joins TRBV15 and TRBJ1-2; maybe TRBD1 (5 bases). Germline CDR1 LNHNV, CDR2 YYDKDF (reference sequence). The V gene lost 3 bases and the J gene lost 4 bases, with 9 bases spanning the gap. The CDR3 runs 13 residues. The CDR3 DNA reads TGTGCCACCAGCAGGGGACCTTTCTATGGCTACACCTTC. As protein: CATSRGPFYGYTF.

This clonotype was picked up a small number of times. The CDR3 sequence: CASSPGTGGTNEKLFF. CDR3 nucleotides: TGTGCCAGCAGCCCTGGGACAGGGGGAACTAATGAAAAACTGTTTTTT. The J gene is TRBJ1-4, the V gene TRBV9, with 11 bases identical to TRBD1. The germline V gene has CDR1 SGDLS and CDR2 YYNGEE. This CDR3 has 16 residues. V shed 4 bases, J shed 1 base, and the junction held 3 bases outside the gene matches.

As for this clonotype: At one boundary the junction diverges from the germline segment, which might be a read error. V and J are TRBV4-1 and TRBJ1-1; D might be TRBD1 (5 bases). The CDR3 sequence is 14 residues long. Germline assignment: CDR1 MGHRA and CDR2 YSYEKL. For the CDR3, the DNA is TGCGCCAGCAGCGCAGTGGGAACAGGTTTAGGAATGGGATTT. It translates to CASSAVGTGLGMGF.

As regards this clonotype: This is likely a read error, given that the CDR3 carries no conserved phenylalanine or tryptophan at its end. The chain uses TRBV7-8 and TRBJ2-6, with D uncertain. This CDR3 region has 15 residues. The ends were cut back, 5 bases at V and 4 bases at J, with 12 bases in the middle. CDR1 is SGHVS and CDR2 is FQNEAQ in the germline V gene. The CDR3 bases are TGTGCCAGCAGCCGTTTACGTCCGGGGGCCAACGTCCTGACTATC. Residues: CASSRLRPGANVLTI.

This rearrangement joins TRBV9 to TRBJ1-6; perhaps TRBD1 as D (6 bases). This CDR3 is built from 15 residues. CDR1 and CDR2 (germline): SGDLS, YYNGEE. Trimming cost V 4 bases and J 8 bases, with 16 bases left between them. CDR3 in DNA: TGTGCCAGCAGCTCCGGGACAACGAGGGATTCACCCCTCCACTTT. Translated, it gives CASSSGTTRDSPLHF. Full variable domain (remainder filled in from reference TRBV9 and TRBJ1-6): DSGVTQTPKHLITATGQRVTLRCSPRSGDLSVYWYQQSLDQGLQFLIQYYNGEERAKGNILERFSAQQFPDLHSELNLSSLELGDSALYFCASSSGTTRDSPLHFGNGTRLTVT.

The rearrangement joins TRBV7-8 to TRBJ1-4, with 9 bases that match TRBD1. Germline trimming cut 5 bases from V and 7 bases from J; bases unmatched to any gene: 2. The germline V gene has CDR1 SGHVS and CDR2 FQNEAQ. This CDR3 contains 13 residues. CDR3: CASSKTGGEKLFF. CDR3 coding DNA: TGTGCCAGCAGCAAGACAGGGGGTGAAAAACTGTTTTTT. Variable domain in full (rest from reference TRBV7-8 and TRBJ1-4): GAGVSQSPRYKVAKRGQDVALRCDPISGHVSLFWYQQALGQGPEFLTYFQNEAQLDKSGLPSDRFFAERPEGSVSTLKIQRTQQEDSAVYLCASSKTGGEKLFFGSGTQLSVL.

This clonotype turned up a few times. The gene calls are TRBV24-1 and TRBJ2-2; maybe TRBD2 (5 bases). Germline lookup yields CDR1 KGHDR and CDR2 SFDVKD. V shed 9 bases and J shed 1 base, with 14 bases lying between them. The CDR3 loop spans 15 amino acids. Here the CDR3 reads CATGPRGLNTGELFF. DNA of the CDR3: TGTGCCACCGGCCCCAGAGGACTGAACACCGGGGAGCTGTTTTTT.